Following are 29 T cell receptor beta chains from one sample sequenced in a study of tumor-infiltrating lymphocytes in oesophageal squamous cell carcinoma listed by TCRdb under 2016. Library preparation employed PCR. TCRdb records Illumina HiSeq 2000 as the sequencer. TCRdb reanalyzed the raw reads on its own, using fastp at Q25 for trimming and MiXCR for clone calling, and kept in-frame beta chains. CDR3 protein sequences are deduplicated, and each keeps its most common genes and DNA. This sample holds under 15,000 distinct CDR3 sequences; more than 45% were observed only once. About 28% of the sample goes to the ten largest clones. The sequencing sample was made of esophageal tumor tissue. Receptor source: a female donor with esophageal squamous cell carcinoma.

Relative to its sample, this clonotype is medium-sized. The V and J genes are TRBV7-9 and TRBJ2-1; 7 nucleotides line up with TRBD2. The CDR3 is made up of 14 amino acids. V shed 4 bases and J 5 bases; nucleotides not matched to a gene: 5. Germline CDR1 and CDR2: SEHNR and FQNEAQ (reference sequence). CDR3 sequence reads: CASSSGLGDNEQFF. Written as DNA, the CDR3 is TGTGCCAGCAGCTCAGGACTAGGAGACAATGAGCAGTTCTTC.

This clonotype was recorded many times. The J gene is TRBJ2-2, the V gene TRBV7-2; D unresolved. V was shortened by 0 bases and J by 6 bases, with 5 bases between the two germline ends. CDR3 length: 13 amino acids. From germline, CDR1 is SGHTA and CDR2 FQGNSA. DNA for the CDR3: TGTGCCAGCAGCTTAGCGATCGCCGGGGAGCTGTTTTTT. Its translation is CASSLAIAGELFF.

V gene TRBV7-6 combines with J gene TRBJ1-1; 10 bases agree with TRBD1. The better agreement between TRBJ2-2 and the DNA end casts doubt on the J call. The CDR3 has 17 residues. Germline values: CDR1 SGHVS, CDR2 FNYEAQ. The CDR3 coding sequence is TGTGCCAGCAGCTTATGGGACAGGGGATCGAACACCGGGGAGCTGTTTTTT. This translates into CASSLWDRGSNTGELFF.

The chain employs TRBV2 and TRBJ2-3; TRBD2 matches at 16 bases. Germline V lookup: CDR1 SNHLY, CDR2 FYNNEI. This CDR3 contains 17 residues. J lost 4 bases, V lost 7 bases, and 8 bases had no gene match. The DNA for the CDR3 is TGTGCCAGCATAATGGGGACTAGCGGGGGGGCCGCAGATACGCAGTATTTT. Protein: CASIMGTSGGAADTQYF.

CDR3 DNA sequence: TGTGCCAGCAGCTCCGACAGGGGCGGGGAGCAGTTCTTC. Protein sequence: CASSSDRGGEQFF. The J gene is TRBJ2-1, the V gene TRBV7-2; TRBD1 matches 8 bases. The CDR3 is 13 amino acids. Trimming cost V 4 bases and J 10 bases; bases outside gene matches: 6. Per germline, CDR1 SGHTA and CDR2 FQGNSA.

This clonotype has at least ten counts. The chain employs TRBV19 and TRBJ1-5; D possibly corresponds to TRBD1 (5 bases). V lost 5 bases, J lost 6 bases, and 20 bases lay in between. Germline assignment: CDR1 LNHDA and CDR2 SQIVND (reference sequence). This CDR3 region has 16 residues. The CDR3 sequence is CASSRSGRRGVQPQHF. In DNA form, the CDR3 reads TGTGCCAGTAGTCGAAGCGGTAGGAGGGGCGTTCAGCCCCAGCATTTT.

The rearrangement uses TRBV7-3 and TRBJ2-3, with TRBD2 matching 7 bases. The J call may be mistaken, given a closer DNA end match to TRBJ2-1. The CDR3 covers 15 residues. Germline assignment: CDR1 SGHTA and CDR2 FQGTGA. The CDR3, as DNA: TGTGCCAGCAGCGCTAGCGGAACGCGGAACAATGAGCAGTTCTTC. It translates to CASSASGTRNNEQFF.

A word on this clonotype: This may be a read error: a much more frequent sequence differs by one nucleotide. CDR3 nucleotide sequence: TGTGCCAGTAGTATGATTGGCGGGGGGGGAGGGACCCAGTTCTTC. Residues: CASSMIGGGGGTQFF. This chain uses TRBV19 with TRBJ2-1, with TRBD2 matching over 9 bases. Trimming cost V 3 bases and J 13 bases; bases outside gene matches: 13. This CDR3 contains 15 residues. In germline, CDR1 is LNHDA, CDR2 SQIVND (reference sequence).

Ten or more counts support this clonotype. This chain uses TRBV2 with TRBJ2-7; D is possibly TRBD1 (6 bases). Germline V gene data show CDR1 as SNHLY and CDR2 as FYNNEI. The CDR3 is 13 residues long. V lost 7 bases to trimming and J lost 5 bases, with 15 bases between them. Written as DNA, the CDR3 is TGTGCCAGCACTCCAGGGGTCATGGACGAGCAGTACTTC. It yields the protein CASTPGVMDEQYF.

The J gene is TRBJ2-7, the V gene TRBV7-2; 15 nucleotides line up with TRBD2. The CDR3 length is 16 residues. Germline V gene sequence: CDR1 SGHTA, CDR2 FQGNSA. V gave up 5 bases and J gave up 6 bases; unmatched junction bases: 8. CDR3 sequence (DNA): TGTGCCAGCAGCCCGAAACCGGGACTAGCGGGAGGCGAGCAGTACTTC. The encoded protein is CASSPKPGLAGGEQYF.

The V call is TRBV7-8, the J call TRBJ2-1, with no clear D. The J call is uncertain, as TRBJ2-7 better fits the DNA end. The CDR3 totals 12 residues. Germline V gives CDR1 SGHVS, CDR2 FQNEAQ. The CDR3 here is CASSRGPYEQYF. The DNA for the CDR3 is TGTGCCAGCAGCAGAGGCCCCTACGAGCAGTACTTC.

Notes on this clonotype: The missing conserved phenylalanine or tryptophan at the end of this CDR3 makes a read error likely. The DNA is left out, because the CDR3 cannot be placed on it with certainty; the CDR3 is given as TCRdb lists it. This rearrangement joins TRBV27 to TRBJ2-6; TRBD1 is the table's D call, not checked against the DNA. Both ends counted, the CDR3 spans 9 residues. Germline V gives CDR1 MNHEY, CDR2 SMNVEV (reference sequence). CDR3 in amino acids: CASSSRDRG.

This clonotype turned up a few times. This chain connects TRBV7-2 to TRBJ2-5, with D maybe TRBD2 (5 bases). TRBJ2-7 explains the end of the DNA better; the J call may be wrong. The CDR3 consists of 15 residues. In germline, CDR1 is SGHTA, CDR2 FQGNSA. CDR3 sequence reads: CASSYPEGSGYEQYF. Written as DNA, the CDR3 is TGTGCCAGCAGCTACCCTGAGGGATCAGGCTACGAGCAGTACTTC.

The CDR3 here is CASSQGPAGGLQTQYF. The CDR3 coding sequence is TGTGCCAGCAGCCAAGGCCCAGCGGGGGGGTTGCAGACCCAGTACTTC. The chain joins TRBV3-1 to TRBJ2-4; TRBD2 matches 10 bases. The J call may be faulty, since TRBJ2-5 better matches the DNA end. The CDR3 has 16 amino acids. Germline values: CDR1 LGHDT, CDR2 YNNKEL (reference sequence).

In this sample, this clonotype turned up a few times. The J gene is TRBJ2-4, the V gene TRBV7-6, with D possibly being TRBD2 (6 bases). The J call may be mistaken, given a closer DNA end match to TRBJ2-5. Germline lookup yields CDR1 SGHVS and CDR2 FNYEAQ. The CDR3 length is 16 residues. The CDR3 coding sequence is TGTGCCAGCAGTCCTACTCCGGGACTTCAGTCCGAGACCCAGTACTTC. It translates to CASSPTPGLQSETQYF.

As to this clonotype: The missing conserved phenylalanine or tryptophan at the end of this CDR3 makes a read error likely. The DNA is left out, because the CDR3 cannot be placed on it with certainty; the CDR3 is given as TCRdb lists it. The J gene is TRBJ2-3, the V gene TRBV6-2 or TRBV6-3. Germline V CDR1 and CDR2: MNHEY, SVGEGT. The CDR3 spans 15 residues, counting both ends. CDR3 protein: CASVRDALTATPSVR.

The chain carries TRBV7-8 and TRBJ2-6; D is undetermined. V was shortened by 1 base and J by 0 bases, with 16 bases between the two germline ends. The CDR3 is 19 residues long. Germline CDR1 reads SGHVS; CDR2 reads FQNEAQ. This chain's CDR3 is CASSLVWGYSPSGANVLTF. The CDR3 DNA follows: TGTGCCAGCAGCTTAGTTTGGGGATACTCCCCCTCTGGGGCCAACGTCCTGACTTTC.

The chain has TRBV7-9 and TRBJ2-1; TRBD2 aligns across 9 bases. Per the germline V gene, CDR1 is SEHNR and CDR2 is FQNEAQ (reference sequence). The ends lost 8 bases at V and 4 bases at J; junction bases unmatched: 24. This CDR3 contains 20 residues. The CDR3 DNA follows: TGTGCCAGCTTGTTAAGCGGGAGGACCCTCGACGATCAATTATACAATGAGCAGTTCTTC. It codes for CASLLSGRTLDDQLYNEQFF.

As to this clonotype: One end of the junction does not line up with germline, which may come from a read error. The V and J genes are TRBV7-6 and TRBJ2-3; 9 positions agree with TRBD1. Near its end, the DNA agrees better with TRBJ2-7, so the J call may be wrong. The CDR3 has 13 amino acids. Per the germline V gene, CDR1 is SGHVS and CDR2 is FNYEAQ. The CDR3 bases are TGTGCTAGCAGCCTCTGGACAGGGGACGAGCAGTACTTC. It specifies CASSLWTGDEQYF.

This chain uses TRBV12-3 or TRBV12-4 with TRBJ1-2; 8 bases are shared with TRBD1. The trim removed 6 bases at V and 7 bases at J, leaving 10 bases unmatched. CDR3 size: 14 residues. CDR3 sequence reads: CASRPNQGARGYTF. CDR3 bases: TGTGCCAGCAGGCCAAACCAGGGGGCACGTGGCTACACCTTC.

CDR3 region: CASSQQGGDETQYF. CDR3 nucleotides: TGCGCCAGCAGTCAACAGGGTGGGGACGAGACCCAGTACTTC. The rearrangement links TRBV10-2 to TRBJ2-5, with a tentative D call TRBD1 (6 bases). Germline assignment: CDR1 WSHSY and CDR2 SAAADI. The CDR3 totals 14 residues. V shed 5 bases and J shed 5 bases, with 15 bases lying between them.

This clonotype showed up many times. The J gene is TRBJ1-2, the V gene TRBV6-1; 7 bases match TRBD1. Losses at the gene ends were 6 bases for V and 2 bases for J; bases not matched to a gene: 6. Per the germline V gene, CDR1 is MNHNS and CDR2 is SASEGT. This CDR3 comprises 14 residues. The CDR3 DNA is TGTGCCAGCAGGCGACAGGGTTTCAACTATGGCTACACCTTC. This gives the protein CASRRQGFNYGYTF.

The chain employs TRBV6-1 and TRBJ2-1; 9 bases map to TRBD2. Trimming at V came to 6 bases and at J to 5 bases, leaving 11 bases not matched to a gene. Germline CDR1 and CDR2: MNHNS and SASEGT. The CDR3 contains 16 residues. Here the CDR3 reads CASRLMTSGGNNEQFF. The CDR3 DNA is TGTGCCAGCAGATTAATGACTAGCGGTGGGAACAATGAGCAGTTCTTC.

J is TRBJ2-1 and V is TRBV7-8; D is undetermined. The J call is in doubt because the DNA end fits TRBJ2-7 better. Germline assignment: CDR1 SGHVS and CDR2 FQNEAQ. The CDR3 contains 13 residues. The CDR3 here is CASRPSSSYEQYF. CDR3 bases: TGTGCCAGCAGACCCTCGAGCTCCTACGAGCAGTACTTC.

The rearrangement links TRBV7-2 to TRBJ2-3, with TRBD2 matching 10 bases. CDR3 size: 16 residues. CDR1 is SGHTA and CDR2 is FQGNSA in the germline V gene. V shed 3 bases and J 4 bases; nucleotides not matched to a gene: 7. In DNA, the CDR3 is TGTGCCAGCAGCTTTCTTAGCAGCGGGAGGGCAGATACGCAGTATTTT. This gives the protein CASSFLSSGRADTQYF.

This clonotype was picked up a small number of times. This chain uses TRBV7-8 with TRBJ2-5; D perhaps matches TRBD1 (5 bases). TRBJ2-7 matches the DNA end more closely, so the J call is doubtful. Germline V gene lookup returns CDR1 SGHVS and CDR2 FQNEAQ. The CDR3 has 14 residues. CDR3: CASSLRQNQGEQYF. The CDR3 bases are TGTGCCAGCAGCTTAAGACAAAACCAGGGCGAGCAGTACTTC.

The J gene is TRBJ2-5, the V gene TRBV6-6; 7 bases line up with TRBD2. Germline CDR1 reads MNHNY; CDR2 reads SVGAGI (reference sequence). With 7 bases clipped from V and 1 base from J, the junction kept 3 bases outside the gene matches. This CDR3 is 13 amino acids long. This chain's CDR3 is CASMASGQETQYF. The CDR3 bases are TGTGCCAGCATGGCTAGCGGCCAAGAGACCCAGTACTTC.

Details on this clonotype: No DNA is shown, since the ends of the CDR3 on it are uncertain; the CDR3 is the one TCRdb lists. The CDR3 protein is CAWDQTGGLRAVLRF. This rearrangement joins TRBV30 to TRBJ2-6; TRBD1 is taken as the D call from the table, unchecked against the DNA. The CDR3 numbers 15 amino acids, ends counted. Germline CDR1 is GTSNPN and CDR2 is SVGIG (reference sequence).

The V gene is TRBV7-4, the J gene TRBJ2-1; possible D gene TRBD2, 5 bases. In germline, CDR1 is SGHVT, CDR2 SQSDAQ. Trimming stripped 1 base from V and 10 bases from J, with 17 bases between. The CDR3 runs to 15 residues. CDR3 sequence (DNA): TGTGCCAGCAGCTTAGGTTATGGGAGAAACTACGAGCAGTTCTTC. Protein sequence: CASSLGYGRNYEQFF. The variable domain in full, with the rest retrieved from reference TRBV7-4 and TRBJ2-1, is GAGVSQSPRYKVAKRGRDVALRCDSISGHVTLYWYRQTLGQGSEVLTYSQSDAQRDKSGRPSGRFSAERPERSVSTLKIQRTEQGDSAVYLCASSLGYGRNYEQFFGPGTRLTVL.